This TCR beta chain was sequenced during a study of technical replicates of blood from a few donors. Germline V gene sequence: CDR1 SGHTA, CDR2 FQGTGA. The ends were cut back, 0 bases at V and 0 bases at J, with 9 bases in the middle. This CDR3 has 16 amino acids. The method was immunoSEQ multiplex PCR; TCRdb's version includes in-frame clones alone and lacks a portion of them. The data show approximately 77,000 clones, approximately 94% seen once. Material: T cells isolated from PBMCs. This chain uses TRBV7-3 with TRBJ1-5; possible D gene TRBD1, 6 bases. This receptor was identified in a human donor in good health. The DNA for the CDR3 is TGTGCCAGCAGCTTAACGGGGGACATTAGCAATCAGCCCCAGCATTTT. It yields the protein CASSLTGDISNQPQHF.